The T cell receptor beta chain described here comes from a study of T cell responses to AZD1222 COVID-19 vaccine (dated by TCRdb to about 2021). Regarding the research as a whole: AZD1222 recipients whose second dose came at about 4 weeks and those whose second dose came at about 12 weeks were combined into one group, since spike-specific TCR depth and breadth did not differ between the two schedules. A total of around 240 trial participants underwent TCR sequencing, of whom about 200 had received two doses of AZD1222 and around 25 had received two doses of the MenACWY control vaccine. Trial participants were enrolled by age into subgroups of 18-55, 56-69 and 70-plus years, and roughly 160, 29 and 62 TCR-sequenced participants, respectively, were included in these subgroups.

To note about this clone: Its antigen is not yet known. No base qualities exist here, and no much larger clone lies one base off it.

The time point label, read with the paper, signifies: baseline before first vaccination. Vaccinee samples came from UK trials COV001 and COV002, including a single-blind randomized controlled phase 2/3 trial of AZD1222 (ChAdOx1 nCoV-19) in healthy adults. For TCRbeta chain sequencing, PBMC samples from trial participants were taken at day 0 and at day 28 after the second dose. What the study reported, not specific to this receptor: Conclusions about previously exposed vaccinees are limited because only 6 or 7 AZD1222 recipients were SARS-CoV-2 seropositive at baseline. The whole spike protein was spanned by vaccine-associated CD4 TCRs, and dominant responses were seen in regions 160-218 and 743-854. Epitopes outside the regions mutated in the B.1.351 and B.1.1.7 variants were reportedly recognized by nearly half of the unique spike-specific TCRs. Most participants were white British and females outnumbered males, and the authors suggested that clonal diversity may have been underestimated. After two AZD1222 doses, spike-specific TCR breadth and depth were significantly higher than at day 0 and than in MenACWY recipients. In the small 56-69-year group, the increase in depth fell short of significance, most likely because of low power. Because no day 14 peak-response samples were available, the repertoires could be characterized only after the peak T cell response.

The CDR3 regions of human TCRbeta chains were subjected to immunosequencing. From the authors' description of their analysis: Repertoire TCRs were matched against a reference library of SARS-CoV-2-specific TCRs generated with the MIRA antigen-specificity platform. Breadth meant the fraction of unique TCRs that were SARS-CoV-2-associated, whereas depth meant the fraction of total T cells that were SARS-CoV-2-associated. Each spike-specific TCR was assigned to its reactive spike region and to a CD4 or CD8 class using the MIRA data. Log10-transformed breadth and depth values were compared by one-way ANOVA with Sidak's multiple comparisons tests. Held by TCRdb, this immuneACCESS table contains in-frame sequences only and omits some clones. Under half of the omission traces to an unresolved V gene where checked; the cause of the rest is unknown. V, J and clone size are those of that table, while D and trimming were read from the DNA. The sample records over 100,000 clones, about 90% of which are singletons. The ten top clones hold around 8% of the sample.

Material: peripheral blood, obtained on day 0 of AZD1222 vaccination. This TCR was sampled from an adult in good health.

The CDR3 amino acid sequence is: CASSLEGISGNTIYF. The base sequence is TGTGCCAGCAGCTTAGAGGGAATCTCTGGAAACACCATATATTTT. The rearranged chain carries TRBV7-9 and TRBJ1-3, with the D gene too uncertain to name. The CDR3 goes from the cysteine to the phenylalanine over 15 residues. The read is trimmed to its CDR3 DNA, 45 bases read in frame from base 1. CDR1 and CDR2 were assigned from the germline V gene (reference sequence) as SEHNR and FQNEAQ. V loses 1 base, J loses 0 bases, and the germline ends lie 7 bases apart.